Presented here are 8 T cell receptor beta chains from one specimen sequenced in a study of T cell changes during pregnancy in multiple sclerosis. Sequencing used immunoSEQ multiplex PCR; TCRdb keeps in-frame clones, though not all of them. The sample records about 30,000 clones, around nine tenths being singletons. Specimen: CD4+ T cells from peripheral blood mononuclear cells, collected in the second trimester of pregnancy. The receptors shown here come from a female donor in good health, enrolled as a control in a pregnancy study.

The CDR3 DNA reads as TGTGCCAGCAGCTCCCTTAAACTAGCGGGGGGCTACACCGGGGAGCTGTTTTTT. Its protein product is CASSSLKLAGGYTGELFF. This chain uses TRBV27 with TRBJ2-2; 12 bases align to TRBD2. The CDR3 has 18 amino acids. Trimming cost V 6 bases and J 3 bases; bases outside gene matches: 11. Looked up from germline, CDR1 is MNHEY and CDR2 is SMNVEV (reference sequence).

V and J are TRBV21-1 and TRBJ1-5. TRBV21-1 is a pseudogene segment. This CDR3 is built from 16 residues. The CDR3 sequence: CASSKVGGTLNQPQHF. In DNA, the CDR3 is TGTGCCAGCAGCAAAGTGGGGGGAACTCTTAATCAGCCCCAGCATTTT.

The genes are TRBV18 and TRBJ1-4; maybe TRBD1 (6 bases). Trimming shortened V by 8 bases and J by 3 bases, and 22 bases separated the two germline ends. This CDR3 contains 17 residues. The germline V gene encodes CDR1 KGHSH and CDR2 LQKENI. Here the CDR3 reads CASARSYREDPNEKLFF. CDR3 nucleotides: TGTGCCAGCGCCCGCTCCTACAGGGAAGATCCTAATGAAAAACTGTTTTTT.

CDR3 in DNA: TGTGCCTGGAGCCAGGGTCGATCGAACACTGAAGCTTTCTTT. Its protein product is CAWSQGRSNTEAFF. V is TRBV30 and J is TRBJ1-1, with D maybe TRBD1 (5 bases). Germline V lookup: CDR1 GTSNPN, CDR2 SVGIG (reference sequence). The germline V and J ends were trimmed by 3 bases and 1 base, with 12 bases remaining between them. CDR3 length: 14 amino acids.

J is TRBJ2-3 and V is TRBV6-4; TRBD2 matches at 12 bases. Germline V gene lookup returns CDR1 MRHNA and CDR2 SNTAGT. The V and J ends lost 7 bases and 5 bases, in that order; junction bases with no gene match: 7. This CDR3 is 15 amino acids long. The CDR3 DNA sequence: TGTGCCAGCAAGAGACTAGCGGGAGATGGAGATACGCAGTATTTT. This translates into CASKRLAGDGDTQYF.

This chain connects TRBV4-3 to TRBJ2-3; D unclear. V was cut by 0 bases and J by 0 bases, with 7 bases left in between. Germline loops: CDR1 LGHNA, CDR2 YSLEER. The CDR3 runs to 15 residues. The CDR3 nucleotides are TGCGCCAGCAGCCAAGAGTACTATAGCACAGATACGCAGTATTTT. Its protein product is CASSQEYYSTDTQYF.

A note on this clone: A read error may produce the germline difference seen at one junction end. This CDR3 is CASNLEEREAFF. In DNA, the CDR3 is TGTGCCAGCAACTTAGAGGAGAGAGAAGCTTTCTTT. V gene TRBV11-3 combines with J gene TRBJ1-1, with unresolved D. The CDR3 runs to 12 residues. Germline CDR1 reads SGHNT; CDR2 reads YENEEA.

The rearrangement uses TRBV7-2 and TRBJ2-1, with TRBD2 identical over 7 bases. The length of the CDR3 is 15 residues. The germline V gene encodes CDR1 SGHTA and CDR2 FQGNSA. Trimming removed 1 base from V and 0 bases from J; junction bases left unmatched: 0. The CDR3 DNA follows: TGTGCCAGCAGCTTAGGGGGGGGCTCCTACAATGAGCAGTTCTTC. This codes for CASSLGGGSYNEQFF.